The next 2 T cell receptor beta chains were all read from a single sample in a study of CD8 T cells in ankylosing spondylitis. TCRdb reprocessed the 5' RACE reads via MiXCR and lists one record per CDR3 protein. There are just over 350,000 distinct CDR3 sequences in the sample; 20% to 25% occur only once, and around 14% lies in the top ten. The sample comprised blood, either unsorted or a sorted T cell fraction (not recorded which). The receptors derive from a male donor with ankylosing spondylitis or in good health (not recorded which).

The rearrangement links TRBV7-8 to TRBJ2-7; D possibly corresponds to TRBD1 (5 bases). Germline V gene data show CDR1 as SGHVS and CDR2 as FQNEAQ. CDR3 size: 15 residues. V lost 0 bases, J lost 6 bases, and 15 bases lay in between. The CDR3 nucleotides read TGTGCCAGCAGCTTAGCGGTAGGGGCGTCATCCGAGCAGTACTTC. As protein: CASSLAVGASSEQYF.

This clonotype was observed a few times. The V gene is TRBV7-2, the J gene TRBJ2-5; no firm D call. Per the germline V gene, CDR1 is SGHTA and CDR2 is FQGNSA. This CDR3 contains 15 residues. With 2 bases removed from V and 2 bases from J, the gap between germline ends came to 12 bases. CDR3 DNA sequence: TGTGCCAGCAGCTTATGGACCGGGCCACAAGAGACCCAGTACTTC. Translated: CASSLWTGPQETQYF.